This TCR beta chain was retrieved from a study of response to subunit inactivated influenza vaccine. This clonotype was detected a few times. Germline V gene lookup returns CDR1 DFQATT and CDR2 SNEGSKA (reference sequence). With 3 bases clipped from V and 5 bases from J, the junction kept 6 bases outside the gene matches. The CDR3 extends over 13 amino acids. Using its own MiXCR run on the RT-PCR reads, TCRdb lists one record per CDR3 protein. Found here are around 580,000 distinct CDR3 sequences, 10% to 15% of them singletons; the top ten hold roughly 10%. Sequenced here: PBMCs from blood, sampled on the day of vaccination. V usage is TRBV20-1 and J usage is TRBJ2-7; 8 bases align to TRBD1. The sequence was obtained from a man aged 45 to 65 who received an inactivated influenza vaccine. DNA for the CDR3: TGCAGTGCTAGGACAGGGGTTCGGAACGAGCAGTACTTC. It is translated as CSARTGVRNEQYF.